Below, one TCR beta chain is given with its context. The antigen it binds to is not known. The sample holds no much larger clone one base away, and base qualities are not on file. For repertoire sequencing, TCR beta CDR3 regions were amplified from RNA transcripts. HTBI primers and the Qiagen OneStep RT-PCR kit were used in a first-round RT-PCR, which was followed by a second-round multiplex PCR, size selection and purification. Libraries were sequenced on an Illumina HiSeq2000 using paired-end 100 bp reads. Per the original workflow: SOAPnuke was used to process the reads, removing any read that contained adapters or uncalled bases, had a mean Phred below 15, or lacked an exact match to the constant primer or identifier. COPE v1.2.5 was used to merge high-quality paired reads. Each unique nucleotide sequence was defined as a clonotype, and clonotypes were aligned to IMGT TRB V, D and J references with MiTCR v1.1. The analysis was limited to V-J combinations with a frequency above 0.0001, which together covered 99.2% of the repertoires. A TCR clonal expansion and chaos score per V-J combination was defined as the ratio of F50 clonal expansion to chaos observed in the TCRdist matrix. Welch's t-statistics and random forest were used to reduce features to more than ten V-J combinations, which were fed into a naive Bayes classifier. The Morisita-Horn index was used to measure how similar the thyroid and blood repertoires were. TCRdb reprocessed the public reads (quality trimming at Q25 with fastp, clone calling with MiXCR) and kept in-frame beta chains. Every distinct CDR3 protein forms one entry, paired with its most common genes and DNA. The V and J calls were not made by the authors but by TCRdb's processing. Here the sample has around 1.1 million distinct CDR3 sequences; approximately 35% occur a single time. Of the sample, over 8.5% is held by the ten largest clones.

Patients with hyperthyroidism were aged 18 to 65 years, had been newly diagnosed, and had a disease duration of less than 2 months. Patients with other autoimmune diseases, uncontrolled infections, pregnancy or lactation were excluded. Clinical symptoms, serum thyroxine, TRAb, thyroid ultrasound and orbital computed tomography were used for diagnosis. Total RNA was extracted using Trizol reagent, and RNA quality was checked on an Agilent 2100 Bioanalyzer. From its cysteine to its phenylalanine, the CDR3 spans 20 amino acids. The retained sequence is limited to the CDR3, 60 bases, with the frame set at the first base. V and J are trimmed by 1 base and 3 bases, and the gene matches miss 8 bases of the junction. The germline V gene specifies SGHTA as CDR1 and FQGNSA as CDR2. These data belong to a study of Graves' ophthalmopathy and Graves' hyperthyroidism (dated by TCRdb to about 2018). In terms of the full investigation: A patient counted as having stable hyperthyroidism if there was no progression to ophthalmopathy within 18 months of follow-up. The study used TCR beta repertoire signatures to distinguish Graves' ophthalmopathy from Graves' hyperthyroidism and to predict progression to ophthalmopathy. Following sample collection, hyperthyroidism patients were given methimazole at a starting dose of 30 mg daily, and ophthalmopathy patients were given high-dose intravenous methylprednisolone. In total, 120 to 150 blood samples were TCR-sequenced: roughly 45 ophthalmopathy, some 80 hyperthyroidism and roughly 17 hyperthyroidism-to-ophthalmopathy patients. In about six hyperthyroidism patients, the T-cell repertoires found in thyroid tissue were compared with those found in blood. An independent validation cohort comprised 18 to 20 hyperthyroidism patients and 17 patients who later progressed from hyperthyroidism to ophthalmopathy. To explore V-J signatures distinguishing ophthalmopathy from hyperthyroidism, a discovery set of around 100 patients (roughly 44 ophthalmopathy, around 55 stable hyperthyroidism) was enrolled.

The research as a whole found: Sample size was not statistically predetermined, and group allocation was not concealed from the investigators. Most expanded thyroid clonotypes with frequency above 0.001 were also detected in blood, suggesting blood repertoires may reflect the thyroid immune response. In validation, the model predicted ophthalmopathy progression with about 70% sensitivity and less than 80% specificity; some 13 predicted patients were CT-confirmed with GO in a median of around 6 months. The 13-signature model separated ophthalmopathy from stable hyperthyroidism with approximately 90% sensitivity and about 81% specificity in cross-validation, and 80%/75% in the test set.

The source of this sequence is an adult man with Graves' hyperthyroidism. The sample consisted of peripheral blood or thyroid tissue (not recorded which). The chain was built from TRBV7-2 and TRBJ2-2; 16 central nucleotides agree with TRBD2. The sequenced DNA: TGTGCCAGCAGCTTAGGAGACCCGGGACTAGCGGGGGGGGACACCGGGGAGCTGTTTTTT. It translates to CASSLGDPGLAGGDTGELFF.